The clone carrying this T cell receptor (beta chain) was counted between two and nine times. Its target is not known. The data originate from a study of response to subunit inactivated influenza vaccine. Study-level results: The authors proposed limited new T cell recruitment per seasonal influenza vaccination.

In TCRdb, the RT-PCR reads were re-called with MiXCR into one record per CDR3 protein. The sample has some 500,000 distinct CDR3 sequences, approximately 13% seen once. Sequences were derived from PBMCs from blood, sampled roughly 48 days after vaccination. The receptor was isolated from a man in his fifties who received an inactivated influenza vaccine.

The CDR3 DNA is TGTGCCAGCAGTTTCCCGGGGAGCCAGTACTTC. This encodes CASSFPGSQYF. The V gene is TRBV6-2 or TRBV6-3, the J gene TRBJ2-5; D possibly corresponds to TRBD2 (5 bases). CDR1 is MNHEY, CDR2 SVGEGT, per germline. Deletions cut 4 bases from V and 10 bases from J, with 10 bases between. This CDR3 is 11 amino acids long.